These 5 T cell receptor beta chains share one sample of origin, sequenced in a study of glioma-infiltrating T cells (dated by TCRdb to 2016 to 2017). The instrument was an Illumina MiSeq. TCR alpha and beta CDR3 regions were amplified with the iRepertoire nested amplicon-rescue multiplex PCR (arm-PCR) platform from RNA. The public reads were reprocessed in TCRdb via fastp at Q25 and MiXCR, keeping in-frame beta chains. Records with the same CDR3 protein are collapsed into one entry carrying the most frequent genes and DNA. The sample contains about 110,000 distinct CDR3 sequences, around 25% of them found a single time. The ten largest clones add up to roughly a third of the sample. What was sequenced was glioma tissue, nonneoplastic brain tissue, or PBMCs (not recorded which). The receptors were sampled from a human donor with low-grade glioma or glioblastoma, undergoing nonglioma brain surgery, or in good health (not recorded which).

This clonotype has at least ten counts. This chain links TRBV6-1 with TRBJ2-7, with 7 bases lining up with TRBD1. Germline CDR1 reads MNHNS; CDR2 reads SASEGT. The CDR3 runs 16 residues. The trim removed 2 bases at V and 3 bases at J, leaving 10 bases unmatched. CDR3 residues: CASSEIPGQFLYEQYF. CDR3 DNA sequence: TGTGCCAGCAGTGAAATCCCGGGACAGTTTCTCTACGAGCAGTACTTC.

The chain uses TRBV5-4 and TRBJ1-1; TRBD1 matches 9 bases. The CDR3 consists of 17 residues. V lost 1 base to trimming and J lost 3 bases; unmatched junction nucleotides: 10. From germline, CDR1 is SGHNT and CDR2 YYREEE (reference sequence). CDR3 sequence: CASSLFTYRGRDTEAFF. The CDR3 nucleotides read TGTGCCAGCAGCTTGTTTACTTACAGGGGGCGCGACACTGAAGCTTTCTTT.

By share, this clonotype ranks as medium-sized. This chain connects TRBV28 to TRBJ1-1; possible D gene TRBD1, 6 bases. Between the trimmed V and J ends, which lost 3 bases and 4 bases, there was a span of 12 bases. The germline V gene encodes CDR1 MDHEN and CDR2 SYDVKM. The CDR3 consists of 14 residues. DNA of the CDR3: TGTGCCAGCAGTTTGACACAGGGAGGCACTGAAGCTTTCTTT. This translates into CASSLTQGGTEAFF. The full variable domain, its missing parts supplied by reference TRBV28 and TRBJ1-1, is DVKVTQSSRYLVKRTGEKVFLECVQDMDHENMFWYRQDPGLGLRLIYFSYDVKMKEKGDIPEGYSVSREKKERFSLILESASTNQTSMYLCASSLTQGGTEAFFGQGTRLTVV.

There are a few counts of this clonotype. The V and J genes are TRBV30 and TRBJ1-5, with D maybe TRBD1 (5 bases). V was clipped by 1 base and J by 5 bases, with 18 bases between them. This CDR3 has 16 amino acids. Germline CDR1 reads GTSNPN; CDR2 reads SVGIG (reference sequence). CDR3 sequence: CAWSEFGRGGYQPQHF. Here the CDR3 DNA reads TGTGCCTGGAGTGAGTTTGGCCGGGGGGGATATCAGCCCCAGCATTTT.

As concerns this clonotype: Just one base apart from a much larger clone, this may be a read error. This chain links TRBV4-1 with TRBJ2-7, with a tentative D call TRBD1 (6 bases). The germline gives CDR1 MGHRA, CDR2 YSYEKL. The CDR3 consists of 13 residues. Here the CDR3 reads CAISRLTGYEQYF. The DNA of the CDR3 is TGCGCCATCAGCCGATTGACAGGCTACGAGCAGTACTTC.